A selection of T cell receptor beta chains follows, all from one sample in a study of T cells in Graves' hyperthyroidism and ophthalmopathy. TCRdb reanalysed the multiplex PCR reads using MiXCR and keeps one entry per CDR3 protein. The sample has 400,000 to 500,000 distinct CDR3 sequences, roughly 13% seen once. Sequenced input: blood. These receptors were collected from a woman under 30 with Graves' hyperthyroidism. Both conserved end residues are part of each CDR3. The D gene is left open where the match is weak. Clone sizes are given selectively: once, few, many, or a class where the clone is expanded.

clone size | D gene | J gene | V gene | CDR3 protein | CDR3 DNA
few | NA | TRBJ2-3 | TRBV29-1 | CSVEVGGGPTDTQYF | TGCAGCGTTGAGGTGGGAGGAGGGCCCACAGATACGCAGTATTTT
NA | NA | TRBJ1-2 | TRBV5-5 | CASSLADVYGYTF | TGTGCCAGCAGCTTAGCAGATGTCTATGGCTACACCTTC
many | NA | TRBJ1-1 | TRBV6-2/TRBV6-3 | CASSNNPENTEAFF | TGTGCCAGCAGCAACAATCCCGAGAACACTGAAGCTTTCTTT
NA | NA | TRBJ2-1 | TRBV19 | CASSIDGQAYNEQFF | TGTGCCAGTAGTATTGACGGACAAGCCTACAATGAGCAGTTCTTC
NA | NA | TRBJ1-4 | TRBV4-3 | CASSQTGTSGEKLFF | TGCGCCAGCAGCCAAACCGGGACCTCGGGGGAAAAACTGTTTTTT
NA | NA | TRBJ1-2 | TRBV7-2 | CASSPGGASRGYTF | TGTGCCAGCAGTCCGGGTGGTGCCAGTCGGGGCTACACCTTC
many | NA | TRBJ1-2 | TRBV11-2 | CASSFGAGDYTF | TGTGCCAGCAGTTTTGGGGCAGGGGACTACACCTTC
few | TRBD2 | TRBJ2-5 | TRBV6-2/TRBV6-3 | CASRVLGTTMYQGTQYF | TGTGCCAGCAGAGTACTTGGGACTACCATGTACCAAGGGACCCAGTACTTC
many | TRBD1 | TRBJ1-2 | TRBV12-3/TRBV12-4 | CASSPADRGRAYGYTF | TGTGCCAGCAGTCCCGCGGATAGGGGGCGAGCCTATGGCTACACCTTC
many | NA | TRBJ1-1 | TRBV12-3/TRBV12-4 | CASSFLFTGLENTEAFF | TGTGCCAGCAGTTTTCTATTTACAGGGTTGGAGAACACTGAAGCTTTCTTT
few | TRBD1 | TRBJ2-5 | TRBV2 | CASRADGTGPQTQYF | TGTGCCAGCAGAGCCGACGGGACAGGGCCGCAGACCCAGTACTTC
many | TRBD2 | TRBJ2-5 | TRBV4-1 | CASSQEALAGVETQYF | TGCGCCAGCAGCCAAGAAGCACTAGCGGGAGTGGAGACCCAGTACTTC
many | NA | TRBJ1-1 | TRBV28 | CASSPTAARQLNTEAFF | TGTGCCAGCAGCCCCACCGCAGCTCGGCAGTTGAACACTGAAGCTTTCTTT
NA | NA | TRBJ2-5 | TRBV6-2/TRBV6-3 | CASAQGGTQYF | TGTGCCAGCGCCCAGGGTGGGACCCAGTACTTC
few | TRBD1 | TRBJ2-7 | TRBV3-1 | CAGSQGLVRGFEQYF | TGTGCCGGCAGCCAAGGTCTGGTCAGGGGGTTCGAGCAGTACTTC
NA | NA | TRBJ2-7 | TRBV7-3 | CASSHREAYEQYF | TGTGCCAGCAGCCACCGAGAGGCCTACGAGCAGTACTTC
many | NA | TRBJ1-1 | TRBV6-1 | CASSYSPRTSYTEAFF | TGTGCCAGCAGTTATTCCCCTCGGACCTCTTACACTGAAGCTTTCTTT
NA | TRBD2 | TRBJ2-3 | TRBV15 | CATSSESGSSTDTQYF | TGTGCCACCAGCAGTGAAAGCGGGAGTAGCACAGATACGCAGTATTTT
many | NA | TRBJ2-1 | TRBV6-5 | CASSYSGPSYNEQFF | TGTGCCAGCAGTTACAGCGGTCCCTCCTACAATGAGCAGTTCTTC
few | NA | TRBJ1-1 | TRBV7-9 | CASSSAGTANTEAFF | TGTGCCAGCAGCTCGGCCGGGACTGCGAACACTGAAGCTTTCTTT
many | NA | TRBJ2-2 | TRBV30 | CAWSPYTGELFF | TGTGCCTGGAGCCCCTACACCGGGGAGCTGTTTTTT
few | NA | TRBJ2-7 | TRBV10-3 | CAISESSGGEQYF | TGTGCCATCAGTGAGTCGTCGGGTGGCGAGCAGTACTTC
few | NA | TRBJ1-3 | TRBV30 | CAWTLGSSGNTIYF | TGTGCCTGGACCCTAGGGTCCTCTGGAAACACCATATATTTT
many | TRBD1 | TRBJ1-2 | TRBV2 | CASSGRGTGVSSGYGYTF | TGTGCCAGCAGCGGCCGTGGGACAGGGGTATCATCGGGCTATGGCTACACCTTC
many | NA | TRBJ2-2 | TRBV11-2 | CASSALTLATGELFF | TGTGCCAGCAGCGCACTGACCTTAGCTACCGGGGAGCTGTTTTTT
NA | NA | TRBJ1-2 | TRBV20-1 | CSHPGPGEGGYTF | TGCAGCCACCCGGGACCTGGGGAGGGTGGCTACACCTTC
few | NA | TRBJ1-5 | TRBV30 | CAWSVGTMIGQPQHF | TGTGCCTGGAGTGTAGGAACCATGATCGGTCAGCCCCAGCATTTT
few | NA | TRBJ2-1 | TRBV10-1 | CASSRHNEQFF | TGCGCCAGCAGTAGACACAATGAGCAGTTCTTC